The clone carrying this T cell receptor beta chain was seen just once. This sample was taken from a study of T cell responses to AZD1222 COVID-19 vaccine. Across the whole study: Researchers grouped second doses given at about 4 or about 12 weeks into one pool.

The CDR3 is 14 residues long. V was trimmed by 0 bases and J by 3 bases, leaving 4 bases between them. In germline, CDR1 is SGHRS, CDR2 YFSETQ. Profiled with immunoSEQ multiplex PCR; TCRdb holds only in-frame clones, not every one. The table has fewer than 110,000 clones, approximately 88% seen once. The TCR was taken from an adult in good health. This chain connects TRBV5-1 to TRBJ1-6; no clear D. This sample comprised peripheral blood, obtained on day 0 of AZD1222 vaccination. CDR3 sequence (DNA): TGCGCCAGCAGCTTGGGACTCTATAATTCACCCCTCCACTTT. This codes for CASSLGLYNSPLHF. The variable domain in full, completed from reference TRBV5-1 and TRBJ1-6, reads KAGVTQTPRYLIKTRGQQVTLSCSPISGHRSVSWYQQTPGQGLQFLFEYFSETQRNKGNFPGRFSGRQFSNSRSEMNVSTLELGDSALYLCASSLGLYNSPLHFGNGTRLTVT.